This TCR beta chain was sequenced in a study of T cell repertoires in cytomegalovirus infection. Background on the study: It was the public TCR beta signatures that indicated both CMV infection and matching HLA type.

This clonotype appeared many times. Antigen: not known. One entry per CDR3 protein, called by TCRdb with MiXCR from the reads. The table records about 300,000 distinct CDR3 sequences, about 8.8% of them present only once. Study findings and constraints: The study found HLA-C-restricted CMV-specific TCR beta clonotypes dominating the ex vivo response. Adding up the frequency of public TCR beta families identified people who carried CMV plus the relevant HLA.

Between the trimmed V and J ends, which lost 0 bases and 2 bases, there was a span of 17 bases. The CDR3 spans 18 residues. From germline, CDR1 is MNHEY and CDR2 SVGEGT. The gene calls are TRBV6-2 or TRBV6-3 and TRBJ1-5; D gene uncertain. Sample: PBMCs. The receptor comes from a human donor in good health (CMV status not recorded). Some clones in this sample may be carry-over from other donors' samples. The CDR3 region has the DNA TGTGCCAGCAGTTACTCGAGTAGGGCCCCCGCCCGCAATCAGCCCCAGCATTTT. It is translated as CASSYSSRAPARNQPQHF.